What follows are 13 T cell receptor beta chains derived from one specimen sequenced in a study of human T cells and chemical hapten exposure. Time point described: patch test 3, about 24 weeks after DPC sensitization. The treatment: therapeutic diphenylcyclopropenone sensitization with weekly scalp DPC. In TCRdb, the RACE reads were re-called with MiXCR into one record per CDR3 protein. The table lists about 120,000 distinct CDR3 sequences, around 11% of them singletons. The source was whole blood, collected in connection with sensitization to the hapten diphenylcyclopropenone (DPC). Every receptor here comes from a woman between 45 and 60 years old with alopecia areata. Some clones in this sample may be carry-over from other donors' samples.

This clonotype was seen at least ten times. The V and J genes are TRBV12-3 or TRBV12-4 and TRBJ2-1; TRBD1 agrees at 7 bases. The V and J ends lost 5 bases and 5 bases, in that order; junction bases with no gene match: 6. CDR3 length equals 14 residues. In nucleotides, the CDR3 is TGTGCCAGCAGTGATAGAGACAGGGACAATGAGCAGTTCTTC. Protein sequence: CASSDRDRDNEQFF.

As concerns this clonotype: The junction differs from germline at one of its ends, possibly a read error. V and J are TRBV6-2 or TRBV6-3 and TRBJ2-3, with no clear D. Germline V lookup: CDR1 MNHEY, CDR2 SVGEGT. This CDR3 has 13 residues. The CDR3 DNA follows: TGTGCCAGCAGTTACGTAGACACAGCTACGCAGTATTTT. This codes for CASSYVDTATQYF.

This chain connects TRBV6-5 to TRBJ1-4; 7 nucleotides align to TRBD1. The germline CDR1 and CDR2 sequences are MNHEY and SVGAGI. The CDR3 spans 13 residues. Unmatched junction bases numbered 6, after V lost 6 bases and J lost 8 bases. The CDR3 sequence: CASSPRDSEKLFF. The CDR3 DNA sequence: TGTGCCAGCAGCCCCCGGGACAGCGAAAAACTGTTTTTT.

Only a few counts were recorded for this clonotype. The chain joins TRBV6-5 to TRBJ1-1; 9 bases are shared with TRBD1. The V gene's germline CDR1 is MNHEY and CDR2 SVGAGI. The CDR3 spans 17 residues. Trimming removed 6 bases from V and 8 bases from J; junction bases left unmatched: 19. CDR3 residues: CASRRTGQGLGAGEAFF. CDR3 DNA sequence: TGTGCCAGCAGACGCACGGGACAGGGTCTTGGGGCTGGGGAAGCTTTCTTT.

This clonotype has a handful of counts. This chain uses TRBV27 with TRBJ1-1, with a weak D call TRBD1 (5 bases). CDR3 length: 18 residues. From germline, CDR1 is MNHEY and CDR2 SMNVEV (reference sequence). V lost 6 bases and J lost 1, with 24 bases in between. CDR3 sequence: CASSWGFVGARGNTEAFF. CDR3 nucleotide sequence: TGTGCCAGCAGCTGGGGGTTCGTTGGGGCCCGGGGGAACACTGAAGCTTTCTTT.

The chain recombines TRBV24-1 with TRBJ2-1, with D perhaps TRBD2 (5 bases). Germline-derived CDR1 and CDR2 are KGHDR and SFDVKD. V shed 1 base and J shed 8 bases, with 11 bases lying between them. This CDR3 region has 14 residues. The CDR3 is CATSDLSEGDEQFF. The DNA for the CDR3 is TGTGCCACCAGTGATTTATCAGAGGGTGATGAGCAGTTCTTC.

This clonotype was seen only a few times. The rearrangement uses TRBV29-1 and TRBJ1-1, with D uncertain. Germline-derived CDR1 and CDR2 are SQVTM and ANQGSEA. The V end lost 6 bases, the J end lost 11 bases, and 13 bases lay between the germline ends. The CDR3 consists of 10 residues. CDR3: CSVLQGRAFF. The DNA for the CDR3 is TGCAGCGTCCTGCAAGGTAGGGCTTTCTTT.

There are a few counts of this clonotype. CDR3 bases: TGCGCCAGCAGCCGGAGTCCCCAGGGGACAGATACGCAGTATTTT. This codes for CASSRSPQGTDTQYF. V gene TRBV4-1 combines with J gene TRBJ2-3; D may be TRBD1 (6 bases). Germline CDR1 reads MGHRA; CDR2 reads YSYEKL. The CDR3 loop spans 15 amino acids. The ends were cut back, 4 bases at V and 3 bases at J, with 14 bases in the middle.

This sequence joins TRBV5-1 and TRBJ2-3; possibly TRBD2 for D (5 bases). With 0 bases removed from V and 6 bases from J, the gap between germline ends came to 11 bases. Per the germline V gene, CDR1 is SGHRS and CDR2 is YFSETQ. CDR3 length equals 14 residues. As DNA, the CDR3 is TGCGCCAGCAGCTTGGAGCGGCCCACGGATACGCAGTATTTT. Translated, it gives CASSLERPTDTQYF.

This clonotype has only a few counts. Here the CDR3 reads CASSGGQKETQYF. The CDR3 bases are TGTGCCAGCAGTGGGGGACAGAAAGAGACCCAGTACTTC. This chain joins TRBV2 and TRBJ2-5; 7 nucleotides agree with TRBD1. CDR3 length: 13 residues. In germline, CDR1 is SNHLY, CDR2 FYNNEI. Trimming cost V 4 bases and J 3 bases; bases outside gene matches: 2.

This chain joins TRBV10-3 and TRBJ2-3, with 14 bases aligning to TRBD2. The ends lost 6 bases at V and 4 bases at J; junction bases unmatched: 6. This CDR3 comprises 16 residues. The germline V gene has CDR1 ENHRY and CDR2 SYGVKD. This CDR3 reads CAISAGTSGSADTQYF. In DNA form, the CDR3 reads TGTGCCATCAGCGCCGGGACTAGCGGGAGCGCAGATACGCAGTATTTT.

This clonotype was seen repeatedly, ten times or more. The rearrangement joins TRBV20-1 to TRBJ1-1; D not certain. CDR1 DFQATT and CDR2 SNEGSKA come from the germline V gene (reference sequence). The V end lost 3 bases, the J end lost 8 bases, and 16 bases lay between the germline ends. The CDR3 extends over 13 amino acids. This CDR3 is CSASSQTGVEAFF. CDR3 coding DNA: TGCAGTGCTAGCAGCCAAACGGGAGTCGAAGCTTTCTTT.

This clonotype was recorded at least ten times. This chain uses TRBV7-9 with TRBJ2-6; 7 bases agree with TRBD2. The CDR3 covers 18 residues. After removal of 4 bases from V and 1 base from J, the junction contained 10 bases not matched to a gene. Per the germline V gene, CDR1 is SEHNR and CDR2 is FQNEAQ (reference sequence). CDR3 nucleotides: TGTGCCAGCAGCTCAGGCCTGGGGAGGGCGTCTGGGGCCAACGTCCTGACTTTC. Translation: CASSSGLGRASGANVLTF.